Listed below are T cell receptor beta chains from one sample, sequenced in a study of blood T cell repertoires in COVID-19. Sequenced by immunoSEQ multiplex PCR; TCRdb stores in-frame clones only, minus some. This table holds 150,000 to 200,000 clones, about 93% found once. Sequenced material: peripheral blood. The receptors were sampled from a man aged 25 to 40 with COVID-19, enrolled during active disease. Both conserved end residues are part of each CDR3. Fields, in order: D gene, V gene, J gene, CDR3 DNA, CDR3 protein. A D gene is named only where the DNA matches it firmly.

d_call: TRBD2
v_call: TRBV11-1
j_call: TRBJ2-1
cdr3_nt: TGTGCCAGCAGCCTAGGGAGGGTGTCCTCCTACAATGAGCAGTTCTTC
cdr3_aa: CASSLGRVSSYNEQFF

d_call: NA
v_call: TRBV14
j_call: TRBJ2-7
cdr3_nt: TGTGCCAGCAGCCAAGATAGGGGACGGGGAGGAAATTTCTACGAGCAGTACTTC
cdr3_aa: CASSQDRGRGGNFYEQYF

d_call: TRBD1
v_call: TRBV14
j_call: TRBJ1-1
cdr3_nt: TGTGCCAGCAGCCAAGGGGACAGGGGGAGGACTGAAGCTTTCTTT
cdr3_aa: CASSQGDRGRTEAFF

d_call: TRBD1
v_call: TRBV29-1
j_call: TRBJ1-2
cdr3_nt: TGCAGCTCCAGGACAGGGGACCACGGCTACACCTTC
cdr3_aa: CSSRTGDHGYTF

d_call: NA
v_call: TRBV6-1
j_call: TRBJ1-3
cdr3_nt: TGTGCCAGCAGTGAACTAAGGGGCCCTGGAAACACCATATATTTT
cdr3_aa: CASSELRGPGNTIYF

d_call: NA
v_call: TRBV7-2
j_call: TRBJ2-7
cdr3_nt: TGTGCCAGCAGCCTGACAAAAGCCTACGAGCAGTACTTC
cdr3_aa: CASSLTKAYEQYF

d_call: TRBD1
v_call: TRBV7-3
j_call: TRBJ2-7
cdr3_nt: TGTGCCAGCAGCTCCGGCCGGGACAGCCTTTACTTC
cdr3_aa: CASSSGRDSLYF

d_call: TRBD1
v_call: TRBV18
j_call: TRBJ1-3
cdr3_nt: TGTGCCAGCTCACCGGGGGACAGGGTGTCTGGAAACACCATATATTTT
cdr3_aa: CASSPGDRVSGNTIYF

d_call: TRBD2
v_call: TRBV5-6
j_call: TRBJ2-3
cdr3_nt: TGTGCCAGCAGCTTTCGGCTAGCGGGGGGCACAGATACGCAGTATTTT
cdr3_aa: CASSFRLAGGTDTQYF

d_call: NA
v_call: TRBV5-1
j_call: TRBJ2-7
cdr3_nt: TGCGCCAGCAGCTTGGTGCCAGCCTACGAGCAGTACTTC
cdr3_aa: CASSLVPAYEQYF

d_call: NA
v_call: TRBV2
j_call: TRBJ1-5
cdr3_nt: TGTGCCAGCAGTGAGGCCGGGCAGCCCCAGCATTTT
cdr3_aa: CASSEAGQPQHF